This T cell receptor (beta chain) was identified in a study of shared clonotypes between healthy human individuals. Study information: Each donor contributed plates that comprised three CD4 naive, three CD4 memory, two CD8 naive and one CD8 memory.

Caucasian adults living in Nashville, Tennessee, provided all samples. Naive CD4+ cells were CD45RA-selected; the remaining cells were memory. Only in-frame clones appear in the TCRdb table, and some are missing; sequencing was by immunoSEQ multiplex PCR. The top ten hold under 2% of the sample, which has some 630,000 clones, roughly 78% seen once. With 4 bases removed from V and 4 bases from J, the gap between germline ends came to 14 bases. The germline CDR1 and CDR2 sequences are SGHRS and YFSETQ. This CDR3 has 15 amino acids. The J gene is TRBJ1-4, the V gene TRBV5-1, with D possibly TRBD1 on 5 matching bases. The clonotype originates from a young woman in good health. Sequencing used memory CD4+ T cells sorted from blood. Documented subset: CD45RA-negative fraction. CDR3 sequence: CASSPQQAYNEKLFF. CDR3 in DNA: TGCGCCAGCAGCCCTCAACAGGCTTATAATGAAAAACTGTTTTTT.